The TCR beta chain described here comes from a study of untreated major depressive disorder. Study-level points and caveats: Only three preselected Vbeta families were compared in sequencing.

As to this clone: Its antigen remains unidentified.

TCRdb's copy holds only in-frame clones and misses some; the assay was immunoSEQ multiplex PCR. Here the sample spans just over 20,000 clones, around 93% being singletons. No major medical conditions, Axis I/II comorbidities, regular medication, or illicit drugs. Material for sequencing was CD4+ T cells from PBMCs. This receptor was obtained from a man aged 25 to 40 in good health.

The DNA for the CDR3 is TGTGCCAGCAGTCCGGGACTAGCGGGAGGGGAGCAGTTCTTC. This translates into CASSPGLAGGEQFF. The chain is built from TRBV6-5 and TRBJ2-1, with 16 bases that match TRBD2. Germline V gene data show CDR1 as MNHEY and CDR2 as SVGAGI. The CDR3 is made up of 14 amino acids. The J segment lost 10 bases and the V segment lost 5 bases, leaving 2 bases of the junction unmatched.